This TCR beta chain was profiled in a study of OX40 agonist ivuxolimab in advanced cancers. For the study at large: An agonistic anti-OX40 (CD134) antibody, ivuxolimab, was used to treat the patients. Patients treated during dose escalation were battling hepatocellular carcinoma, melanoma, renal cell or head and neck cancer.

Blood was sampled at baseline, cycle 4 day 1, and cycle 7 day 1. About this clone itself: At one end the junction does not follow the germline gene, possibly because of a read error.

Repertoires were generated with immunoSEQ multiplex PCR, while TCRdb's copy carries only in-frame clones and drops some. Of tens of thousands of clones listed, less than 85% are singletons. CDR3 length: 13 residues. CDR1 and CDR2 (germline): MNHEY, SVGAGI. The chain is built from TRBV6-5 and TRBJ1-5; D ambiguous. The material sequenced was CD4+ or CD8+ T cells sorted from blood, taken in a trial of the OX40 agonist ivuxolimab. The sequence was collected from an adult with an advanced solid tumor such as melanoma, head and neck, liver or kidney cancer. This CDR3 reads CAISTAQNQPQHF. The CDR3 bases are TGTGCCATCAGTACAGCCCAGAATCAGCCCCAGCATTTT.